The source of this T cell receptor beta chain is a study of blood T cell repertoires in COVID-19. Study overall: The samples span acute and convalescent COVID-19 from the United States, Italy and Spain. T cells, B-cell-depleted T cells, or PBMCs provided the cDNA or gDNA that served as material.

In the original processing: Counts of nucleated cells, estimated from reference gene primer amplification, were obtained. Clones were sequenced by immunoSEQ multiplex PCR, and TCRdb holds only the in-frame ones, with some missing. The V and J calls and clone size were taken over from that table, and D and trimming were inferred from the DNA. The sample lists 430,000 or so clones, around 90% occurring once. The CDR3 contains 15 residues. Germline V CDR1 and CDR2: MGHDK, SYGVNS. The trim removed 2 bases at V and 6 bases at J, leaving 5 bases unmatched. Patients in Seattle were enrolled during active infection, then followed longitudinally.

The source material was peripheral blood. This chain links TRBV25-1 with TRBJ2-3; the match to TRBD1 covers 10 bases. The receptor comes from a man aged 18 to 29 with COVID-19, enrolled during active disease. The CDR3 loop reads CASSEVWTGGDTQYF. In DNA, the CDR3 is TGTGCCAGCAGTGAAGTGTGGACAGGGGGGGATACGCAGTATTTT.